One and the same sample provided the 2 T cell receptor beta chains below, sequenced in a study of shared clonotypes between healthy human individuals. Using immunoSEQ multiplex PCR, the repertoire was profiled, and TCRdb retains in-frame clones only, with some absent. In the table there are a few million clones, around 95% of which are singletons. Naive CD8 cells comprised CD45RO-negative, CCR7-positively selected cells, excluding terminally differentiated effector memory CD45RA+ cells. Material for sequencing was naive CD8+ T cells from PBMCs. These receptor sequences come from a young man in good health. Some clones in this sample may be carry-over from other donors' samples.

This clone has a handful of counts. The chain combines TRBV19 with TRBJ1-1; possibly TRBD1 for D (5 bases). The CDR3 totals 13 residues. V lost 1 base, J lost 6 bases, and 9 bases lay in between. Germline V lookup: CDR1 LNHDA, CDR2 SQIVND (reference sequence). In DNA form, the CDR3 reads TGTGCCAGTAGTATAGGAGGGGTCCCTGAAGCTTTCTTT. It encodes CASSIGGVPEAFF. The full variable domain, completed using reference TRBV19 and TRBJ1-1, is DGGITQSPKYLFRKEGQNVTLSCEQNLNHDAMYWYRQDPGQGLRLIYYSQIVNDFQKGDIAEGYSVSREKKESFPLTVTSAQKNPTAFYLCASSIGGVPEAFFGQGTRLTVV.

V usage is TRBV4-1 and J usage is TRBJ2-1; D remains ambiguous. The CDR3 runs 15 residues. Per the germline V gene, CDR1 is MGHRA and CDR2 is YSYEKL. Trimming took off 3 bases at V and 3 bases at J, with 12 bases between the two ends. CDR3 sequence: CASSHGATLYNEQFF. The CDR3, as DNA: TGCGCCAGCAGCCACGGAGCAACGCTCTACAATGAGCAGTTCTTC.